This is a list of T cell receptor beta chains from one sample in a study of blood T cell repertoires in COVID-19. The method was immunoSEQ multiplex PCR; TCRdb's version includes in-frame clones alone and lacks a portion of them. Of 40,000 or so clones detected, 90% appear once; the ten largest clones hold approximately 2.9%. The material sequenced was peripheral blood. The source of these receptors is a man in his fifties with active COVID-19. The CDR3 runs from the conserved cysteine through the conserved F or W. The order of the fields is J gene, V gene, clone size, D gene, CDR3 protein. The D gene is left open where the match is weak. Size tells how often a clone was seen (once, few, many) or the class of an expanded clone, and some rows leave it out.

>TRBJ2-5|TRBV7-2|.|.
CASSLVGGGTQYF
>TRBJ1-1|TRBV4-1|.|.
CASSQLKMNTEAFF
>TRBJ2-2|TRBV2|.|TRBD1
CASSEAPGQKTGELFF
>TRBJ2-7|TRBV27|few|TRBD2
CASSLSRGGRVYEQYF
>TRBJ1-4|TRBV5-1|few|.
CASSLASSNEKLFF
>TRBJ2-1|TRBV9|.|TRBD2
CASSEGRVNEQFF
>TRBJ1-3|TRBV12-3/TRBV12-4|.|.
CASREGGGNTIYF
>TRBJ2-7|TRBV7-2|.|.
CASSQAGEVYYEQYF
>TRBJ2-7|TRBV6-1|.|TRBD1
CASSARDRGSGSYEQYF
>TRBJ1-4|TRBV18|.|.
CASSPGGATNEKLFF
>TRBJ2-1|TRBV2|.|TRBD1
CASTGTGISYNEQFF